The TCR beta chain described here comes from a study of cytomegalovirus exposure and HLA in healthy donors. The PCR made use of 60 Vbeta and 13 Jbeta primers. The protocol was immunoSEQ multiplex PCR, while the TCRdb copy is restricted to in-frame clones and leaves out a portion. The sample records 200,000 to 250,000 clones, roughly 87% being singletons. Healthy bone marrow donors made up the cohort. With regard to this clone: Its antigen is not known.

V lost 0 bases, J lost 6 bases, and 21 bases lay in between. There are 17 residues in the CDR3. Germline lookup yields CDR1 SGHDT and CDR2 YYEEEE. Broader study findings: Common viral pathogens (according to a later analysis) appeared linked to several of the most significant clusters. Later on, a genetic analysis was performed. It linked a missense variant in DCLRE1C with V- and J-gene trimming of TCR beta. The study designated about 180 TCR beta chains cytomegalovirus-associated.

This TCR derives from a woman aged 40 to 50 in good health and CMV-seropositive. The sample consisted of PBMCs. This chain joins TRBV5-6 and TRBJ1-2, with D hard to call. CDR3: CASSLALDEGGSDGYTF. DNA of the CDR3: TGTGCCAGCAGCTTGGCCCTGGATGAGGGAGGAAGTGATGGCTACACCTTC.